This TCR beta chain originates from a study of cytomegalovirus exposure and HLA in healthy donors. PCR primers comprised 60 Vbeta and 13 Jbeta primers. Here immunoSEQ multiplex PCR was the method, and the copy in TCRdb shows in-frame clones only, minus some. The repertoire table contains about 140,000 clones. The CDR3 extends over 14 amino acids. Germline loops: CDR1 MDHEN, CDR2 SYDVKM. The V end was cut by 2 bases, the J end by 3 bases, with 10 bases between. The chain is built from TRBV28 and TRBJ1-2, with a possible D match to TRBD1 (5 bases). The receptor was isolated from a woman between 18 and 29 years old in good health and CMV-seronegative. Material: PBMCs. CDR3 bases: TGTGCCAGCAGTTTAATTGGGGGGGACTATGGCTACACCTTC. It translates to CASSLIGGDYGYTF.